Listed below are T cell receptor beta chains from one sample, sequenced in a study of CD8 T cells in Susac syndrome. TCRdb re-derived calls from the immunoSEQ multiplex PCR reads in MiXCR, one entry per CDR3 protein. This sample has about 140,000 distinct CDR3 sequences, with around 93% found just once. Sequences were obtained from CD4+ T cells from PBMCs. These receptors were collected from a human donor with Susac syndrome. CDR3s include the opening cysteine and the closing phenylalanine or tryptophan. Each record gives: V gene, clone size, J gene, D gene, CDR3 DNA, CDR3 protein. The D gene is left open where the match is weak. Clone size is shown for a subset of rows, as once, few, many or a class of expanded clone.

TRBV29-1	-	TRBJ1-4	-	TGCAGCGTTGGTTCACAGGTTAAAGAAAAACTGTTTTTT	CSVGSQVKEKLFF
TRBV18	-	TRBJ1-1	TRBD1	TGTGCCAGCTCACCTGGACAGGGGGCCGCTGAAGCTTTCTTT	CASSPGQGAAEAFF
TRBV20-1	-	TRBJ2-3	-	TGCAGCGGAGCCCCGGAGGTCGATAGCACAGATACGCAGTATTTT	CSGAPEVDSTDTQYF
TRBV18	-	TRBJ2-2	-	TGTGCCAGCTCACCACTCTCCACAGTCACCGGGGAGCTGTTTTTT	CASSPLSTVTGELFF
TRBV3-1	-	TRBJ1-4	-	TGTGCCAGCAGCCAAGAGGGGCTAGGTAATGAAAAACTGTTTTTT	CASSQEGLGNEKLFF
TRBV20-1	-	TRBJ2-3	-	TGCAGTGCTAGACGCGGGGCCACTAGCACAGATACGCAGTATTTT	CSARRGATSTDTQYF
TRBV29-1	-	TRBJ1-2	TRBD1	TGCAGCGTTGGAACCGGGACAGCCTATGGCTACACCTTC	CSVGTGTAYGYTF
TRBV30	-	TRBJ2-5	-	TGTGCCTGGAGCTCAGAAGAGACCCAGTACTTC	CAWSSEETQYF
TRBV6-1	-	TRBJ2-7	-	TGTGCCAGCAGTGACCCGTTACCCTACGAGCAGTACTTC	CASSDPLPYEQYF
TRBV3-1	-	TRBJ1-1	-	TGTGCCAGCAGCCAAGTGGCAGGGTCGAAGACTGAAGCTTTCTTT	CASSQVAGSKTEAFF
TRBV27	-	TRBJ1-1	-	TGTGCCAGCAGTTTATTAACGGGAATAAACACTGAAGCTTTCTTT	CASSLLTGINTEAFF
TRBV7-8	-	TRBJ1-6	-	TGTGCCAGCAGCTTAGAGGGCAGCAGTACGTCACCCCTCCACTTT	CASSLEGSSTSPLHF
TRBV5-1	-	TRBJ2-7	TRBD1	TGCGCCAGCAGCATCGGGACAGCCTACGAGCAGTACTTC	CASSIGTAYEQYF
TRBV4-2	-	TRBJ2-1	-	TGTGCCAGCAGCTGGAAATTCGGGGGTACCTACAATGAGCAGTTCTTC	CASSWKFGGTYNEQFF
TRBV20-1	-	TRBJ2-7	-	TGCAGTGCTTCCTCGGGGCTAGTGGGGGACTACGAGCAGTACTTC	CSASSGLVGDYEQYF
TRBV6-5	-	TRBJ1-6	-	TGTGCCAGCAGTTATTTCGGTGGCTATAATTCACCCCTCCACTTT	CASSYFGGYNSPLHF
TRBV4-1	-	TRBJ2-2	TRBD2	TGCGCCAGCAGCCAAGGACTAGCGGGATTGAACACCGGGGAGCTGTTTTTT	CASSQGLAGLNTGELFF
TRBV5-6	-	TRBJ1-2	-	TGTGCCAGCAGCTTGAGGCGGACAGACTATGGCTACACCTTC	CASSLRRTDYGYTF
TRBV20-1	-	TRBJ1-2	TRBD1	TGCAGTGCTATTGACAGGGAACGAAATGGCTACACCTTC	CSAIDRERNGYTF
TRBV30	-	TRBJ1-3	-	TGTGCCTGGAACCGGCGGGGACTGGGAACTGGAAACACCATATATTTT	CAWNRRGLGTGNTIYF
TRBV30	-	TRBJ2-6	-	TGTGCCTGGAGTGGACGGGGTGTCTCTGGGGCCAACGTCCTGACTTTC	CAWSGRGVSGANVLTF
TRBV7-3	-	TRBJ2-5	TRBD2	TGTGCCAGCAGCCCCCATGGGCTAGCGGGGGGAGAGACCCAGTACTTC	CASSPHGLAGGETQYF
TRBV7-8	-	TRBJ2-7	-	TGTGCCAGCAGCCCGACCCGGAGGACCTACGAGCAGTACTTC	CASSPTRRTYEQYF
TRBV6-5	-	TRBJ1-2	-	TGTGCCAGCACCCAAGGTGGCGTCTATGGCTACACCTTC	CASTQGGVYGYTF
TRBV20-1	-	TRBJ2-6	-	TGCAGTGCTAGAGATCGCGCAGTCTCTGGGGCCAACGTCCTGACTTTC	CSARDRAVSGANVLTF
TRBV20-1	few	TRBJ2-5	TRBD1	TGCAGTGCAAGGACAGGGCAAGAGACCCAGTACTTC	CSARTGQETQYF
TRBV20-1	once	TRBJ2-1	-	TGCAGTGCTAGAGATGCGGGCAGAAACAATGAGCAGTTCTTC	CSARDAGRNNEQFF
TRBV5-1	-	TRBJ2-5	-	TGCGCCAGCAGCTTGGGTGACCACCAAGAGACCCAGTACTTC	CASSLGDHQETQYF
TRBV9	-	TRBJ2-7	-	TGTGCCAGCAGCGTAGCTACACGGCCCGACGAGCAGTACTTC	CASSVATRPDEQYF
TRBV20-1	-	TRBJ1-2	-	TGCAGTGCTAGAGTAGCTAACTATGGCTACACCTTC	CSARVANYGYTF
TRBV9	-	TRBJ1-2	-	TGTGCCAGCAGCCCAGCGGGCACGACTCATGGCTACACCTTC	CASSPAGTTHGYTF
TRBV9	-	TRBJ2-3	TRBD2	TGTGCCAGCAGCGTAGTCTTAGCGGGGGGGACAGATACGCAGTATTTT	CASSVVLAGGTDTQYF
TRBV20-1	-	TRBJ2-7	-	TGCAGTGTTCCGGGACTTGCTACCTACGAGCAGTACTTC	CSVPGLATYEQYF
TRBV20-1	-	TRBJ2-7	TRBD2	TGCAGTGCTAGCTCGGGACTAGCGGATTCCCCCTACGAGCAGTACTTC	CSASSGLADSPYEQYF
TRBV5-1	-	TRBJ2-5	TRBD1	TGCGCCAGCAGCTCCGGAACACAGGGGGCTTCGGAGACCCAGTACTTC	CASSSGTQGASETQYF
TRBV20-1	once	TRBJ1-1	-	TGCAGTGCTAGAGGGGGGCGGAACACTGAAGCCTTCTTT	CSARGGRNTEAFF
TRBV30	-	TRBJ2-7	-	TGTGCCTGGAGTGGCTCGGACCGCCTTAAGCAGTACTTC	CAWSGSDRLKQYF
TRBV7-2	-	TRBJ1-2	-	TGTGCCAGCAGCTTGGGGCCCAGGGTGCGTCTCGTCCTCTACACCTTC	CASSLGPRVRLVLYTF
TRBV4-1	-	TRBJ2-1	TRBD2	TGCGCCAGCAGCCAAGAGGGACTAGACAACAATGAGCAGTTCTTC	CASSQEGLDNNEQFF
TRBV12-3/TRBV12-4	-	TRBJ1-5	TRBD1	TGTGCCAGCAGTCCACAGGGGGGGAAAAGCAATCAGCCCCAGCATTTT	CASSPQGGKSNQPQHF
TRBV29-1	once	TRBJ1-2	-	TGCAGCGTTGAGTTCCAGGGTCATGGCTACACCTTC	CSVEFQGHGYTF
TRBV2	few	TRBJ2-1	-	TGTGCCAGCAGCTCCGGGACCTACAATGAGCAGTTCTTC	CASSSGTYNEQFF
TRBV9	once	TRBJ1-2	-	TGTGCCAGCAGCGCCTCAGGTGCAGGGGCGTACGGCTACACCTTC	CASSASGAGAYGYTF
TRBV13	-	TRBJ2-5	TRBD2	TGTGCCAGCAGCCCTCCGCCTGCGGGGGGTAGTCAAGAGACCCAGTACTTC	CASSPPPAGGSQETQYF
TRBV10-3	-	TRBJ1-5	TRBD1	TGTGCCATCAGTGACCAAGGGACAGGGGGCAATCAGCCCCAGCATTTT	CAISDQGTGGNQPQHF
TRBV27	-	TRBJ2-5	-	TGTGCCAGCAGTTTAACCCTATCCAGATTC	CASSLTLSRF
TRBV23-1	-	TRBJ2-5	TRBD2	TGCGCCAGCAAACTTAACCTAAGAGGGAGGGTCCAAGAGACCCAGTACTTC	CASKLNLRGRVQETQYF
TRBV13	-	TRBJ1-2	TRBD1	TGTGCCAGCAGCTTCCATAGGGACAGCCTCTATGGCTACACCTTC	CASSFHRDSLYGYTF
TRBV9	-	TRBJ2-5	-	TGTGCCAGCAGCGCCGCCGCACGGGAGACCCAGTACTTC	CASSAAARETQYF